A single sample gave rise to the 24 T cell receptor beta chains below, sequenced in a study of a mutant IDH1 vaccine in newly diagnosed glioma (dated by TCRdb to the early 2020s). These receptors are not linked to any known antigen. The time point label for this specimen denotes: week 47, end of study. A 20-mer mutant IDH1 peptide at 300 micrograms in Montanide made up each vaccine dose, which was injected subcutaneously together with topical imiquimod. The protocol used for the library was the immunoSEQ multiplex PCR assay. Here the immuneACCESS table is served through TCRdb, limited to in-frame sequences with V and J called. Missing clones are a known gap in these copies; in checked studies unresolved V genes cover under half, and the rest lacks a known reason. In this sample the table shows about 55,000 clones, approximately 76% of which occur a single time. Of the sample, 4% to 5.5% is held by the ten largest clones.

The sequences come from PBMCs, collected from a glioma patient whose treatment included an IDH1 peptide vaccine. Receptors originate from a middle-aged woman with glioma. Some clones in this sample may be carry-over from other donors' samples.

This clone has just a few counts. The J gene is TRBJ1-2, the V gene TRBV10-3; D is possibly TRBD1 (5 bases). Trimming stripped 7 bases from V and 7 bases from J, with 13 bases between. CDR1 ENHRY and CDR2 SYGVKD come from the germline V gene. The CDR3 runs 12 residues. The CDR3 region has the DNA TGTGCCATCACGGGGGAATGGGGTGGCTACACCTTC. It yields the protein CAITGEWGGYTF.

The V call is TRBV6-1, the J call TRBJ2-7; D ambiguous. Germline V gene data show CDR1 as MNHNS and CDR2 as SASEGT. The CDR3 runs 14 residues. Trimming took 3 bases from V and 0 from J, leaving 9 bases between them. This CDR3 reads CASSDRVLSYEQYF. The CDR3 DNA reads TGTGCCAGCAGTGACCGGGTCCTCTCCTACGAGCAGTACTTC.

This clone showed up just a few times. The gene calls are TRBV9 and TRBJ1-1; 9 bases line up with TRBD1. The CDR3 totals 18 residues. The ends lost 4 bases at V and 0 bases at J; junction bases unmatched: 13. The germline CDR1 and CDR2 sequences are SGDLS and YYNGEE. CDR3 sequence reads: CASSTRSEGQGMNTEAFF. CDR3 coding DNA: TGTGCCAGCAGCACCCGCTCCGAGGGACAGGGAATGAACACTGAAGCTTTCTTT.

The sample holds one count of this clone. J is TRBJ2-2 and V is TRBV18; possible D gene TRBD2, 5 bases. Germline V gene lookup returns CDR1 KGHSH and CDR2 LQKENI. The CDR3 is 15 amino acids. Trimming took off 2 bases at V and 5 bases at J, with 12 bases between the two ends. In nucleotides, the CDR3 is TGTGCCAGCTCACCAGGGCGACCGGGAACCGGGGAGCTGTTTTTT. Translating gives CASSPGRPGTGELFF.

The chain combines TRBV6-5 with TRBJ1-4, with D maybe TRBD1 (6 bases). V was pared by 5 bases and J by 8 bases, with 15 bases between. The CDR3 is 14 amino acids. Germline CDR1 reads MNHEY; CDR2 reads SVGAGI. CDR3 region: CASSNRVVWEKLFF. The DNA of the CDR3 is TGTGCCAGCAGTAACAGGGTGGTATGGGAAAAACTGTTTTTT.

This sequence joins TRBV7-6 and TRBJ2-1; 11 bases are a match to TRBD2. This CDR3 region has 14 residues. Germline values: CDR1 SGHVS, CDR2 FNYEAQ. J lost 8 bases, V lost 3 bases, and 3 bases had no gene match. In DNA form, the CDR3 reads TGTGCCAGCAGCTTTAGCGGGGGGGCGGATGAGCAGTTCTTC. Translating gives CASSFSGGADEQFF.

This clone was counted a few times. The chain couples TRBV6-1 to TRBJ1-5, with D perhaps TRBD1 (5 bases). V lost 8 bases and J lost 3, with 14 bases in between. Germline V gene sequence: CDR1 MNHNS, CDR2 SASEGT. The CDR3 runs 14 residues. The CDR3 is CASGLWGPNQPQHF. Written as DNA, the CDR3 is TGTGCCAGCGGGTTGTGGGGACCCAATCAGCCCCAGCATTTT.

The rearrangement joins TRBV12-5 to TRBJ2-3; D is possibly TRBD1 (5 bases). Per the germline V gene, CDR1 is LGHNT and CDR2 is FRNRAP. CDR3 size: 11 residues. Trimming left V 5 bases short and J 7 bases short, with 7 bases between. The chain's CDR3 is CASGPGNTQYF. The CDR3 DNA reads TGTGCTAGTGGTCCAGGGAATACGCAGTATTTT.

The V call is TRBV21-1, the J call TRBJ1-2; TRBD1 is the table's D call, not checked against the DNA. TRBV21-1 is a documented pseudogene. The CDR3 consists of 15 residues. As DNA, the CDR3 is TGTGCCAGCAGCCATGCAGGGAACCGCCGGTATGGCTACACCTTC. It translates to CASSHAGNRRYGYTF.

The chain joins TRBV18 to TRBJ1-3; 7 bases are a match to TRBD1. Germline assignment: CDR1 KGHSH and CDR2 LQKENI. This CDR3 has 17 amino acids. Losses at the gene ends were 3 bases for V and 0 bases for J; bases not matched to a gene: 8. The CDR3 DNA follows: TGTGCCAGCTCACCTAACCCAACAGGGGTCTCTGGAAACACCATATATTTT. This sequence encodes CASSPNPTGVSGNTIYF.

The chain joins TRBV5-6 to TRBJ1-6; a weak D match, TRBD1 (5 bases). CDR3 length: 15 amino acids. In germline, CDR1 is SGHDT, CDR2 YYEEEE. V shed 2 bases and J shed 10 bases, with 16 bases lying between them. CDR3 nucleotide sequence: TGTGCCAGCAGCTTTCAAATTTTGCAGGGATCACCCCTCCACTTT. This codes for CASSFQILQGSPLHF.

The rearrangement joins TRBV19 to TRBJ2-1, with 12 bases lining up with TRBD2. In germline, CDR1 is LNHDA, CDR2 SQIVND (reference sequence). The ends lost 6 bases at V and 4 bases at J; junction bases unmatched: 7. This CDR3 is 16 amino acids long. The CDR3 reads CASSSRTSGVYNEQFF. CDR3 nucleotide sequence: TGTGCCAGTAGCTCCCGGACTAGCGGGGTTTACAATGAGCAGTTCTTC. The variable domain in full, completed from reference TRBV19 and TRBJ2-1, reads DGGITQSPKYLFRKEGQNVTLSCEQNLNHDAMYWYRQDPGQGLRLIYYSQIVNDFQKGDIAEGYSVSREKKESFPLTVTSAQKNPTAFYLCASSSRTSGVYNEQFFGPGTRLTVL.

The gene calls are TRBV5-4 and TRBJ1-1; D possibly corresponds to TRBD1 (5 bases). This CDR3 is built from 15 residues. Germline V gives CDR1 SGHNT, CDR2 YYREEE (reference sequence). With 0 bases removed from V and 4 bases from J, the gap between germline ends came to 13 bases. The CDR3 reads CASSLEGQGLTEAFF. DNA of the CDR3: TGTGCCAGCAGCTTGGAGGGTCAGGGACTCACTGAAGCTTTCTTT.

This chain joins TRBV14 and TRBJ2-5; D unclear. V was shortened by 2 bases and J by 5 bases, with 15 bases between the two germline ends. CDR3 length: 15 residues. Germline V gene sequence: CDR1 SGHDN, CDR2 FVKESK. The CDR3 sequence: CASSQIPPPGETQYF. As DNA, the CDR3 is TGTGCCAGCAGCCAAATTCCGCCCCCCGGGGAGACCCAGTACTTC.

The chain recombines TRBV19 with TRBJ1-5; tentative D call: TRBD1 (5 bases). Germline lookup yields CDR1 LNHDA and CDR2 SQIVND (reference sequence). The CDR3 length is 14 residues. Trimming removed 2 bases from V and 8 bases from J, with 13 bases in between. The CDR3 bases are TGTGCCAGTAGTATATTCGGAGGGGATAAGCCCCAGCATTTT. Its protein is CASSIFGGDKPQHF.

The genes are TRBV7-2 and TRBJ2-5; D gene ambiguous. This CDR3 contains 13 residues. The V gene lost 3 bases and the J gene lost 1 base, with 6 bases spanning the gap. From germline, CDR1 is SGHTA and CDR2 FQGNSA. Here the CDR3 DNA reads TGTGCCAGCAGCTTCCTTGCCCAAGAGACCCAGTACTTC. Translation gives CASSFLAQETQYF.

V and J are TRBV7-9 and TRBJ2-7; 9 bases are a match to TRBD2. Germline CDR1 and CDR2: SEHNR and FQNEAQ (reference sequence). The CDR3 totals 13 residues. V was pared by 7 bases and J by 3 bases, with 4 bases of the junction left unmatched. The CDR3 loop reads CASTATSGYEQYF. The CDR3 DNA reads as TGTGCCAGCACCGCGACTAGCGGCTACGAGCAGTACTTC.

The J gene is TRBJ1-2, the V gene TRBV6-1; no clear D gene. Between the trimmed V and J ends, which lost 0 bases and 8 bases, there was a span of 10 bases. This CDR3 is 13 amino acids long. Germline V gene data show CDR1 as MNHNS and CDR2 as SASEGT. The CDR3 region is CASSEAGSWGYTF. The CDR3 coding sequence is TGTGCCAGCAGTGAAGCGGGGAGTTGGGGCTACACCTTC.

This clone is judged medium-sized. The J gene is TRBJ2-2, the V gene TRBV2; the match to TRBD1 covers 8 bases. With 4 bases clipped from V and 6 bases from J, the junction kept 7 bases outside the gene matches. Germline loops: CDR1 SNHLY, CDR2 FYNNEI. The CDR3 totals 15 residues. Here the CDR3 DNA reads TGTGCCAGCAGTGGAAGGACAGGGTACGCCGGGGAGCTGTTTTTT. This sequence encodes CASSGRTGYAGELFF.

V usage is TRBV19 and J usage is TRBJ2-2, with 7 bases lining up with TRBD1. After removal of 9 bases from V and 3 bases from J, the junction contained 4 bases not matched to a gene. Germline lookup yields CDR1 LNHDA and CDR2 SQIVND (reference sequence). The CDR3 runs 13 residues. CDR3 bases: TGTGCCAGCTTACAGGGGTACACCGGGGAGCTGTTTTTT. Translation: CASLQGYTGELFF.

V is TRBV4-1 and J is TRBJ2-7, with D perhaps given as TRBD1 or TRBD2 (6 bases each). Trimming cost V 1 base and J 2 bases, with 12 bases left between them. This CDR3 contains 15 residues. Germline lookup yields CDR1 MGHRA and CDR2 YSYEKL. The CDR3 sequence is CASSQVPGATYEQYF. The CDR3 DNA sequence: TGCGCCAGCAGCCAAGTACCGGGGGCGACCTACGAGCAGTACTTC.

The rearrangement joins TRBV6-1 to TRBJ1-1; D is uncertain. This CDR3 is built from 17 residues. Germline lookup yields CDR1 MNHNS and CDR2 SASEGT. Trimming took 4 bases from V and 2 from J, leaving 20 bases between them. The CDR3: CASSAVPRVLFNTEAFF. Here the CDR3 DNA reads TGTGCCAGCAGTGCCGTTCCCCGGGTTCTCTTTAACACTGAAGCTTTCTTT.

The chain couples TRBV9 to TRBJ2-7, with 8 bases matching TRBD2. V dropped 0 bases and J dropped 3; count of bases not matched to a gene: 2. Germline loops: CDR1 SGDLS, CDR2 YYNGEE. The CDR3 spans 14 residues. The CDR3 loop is CASSVAGGVYEQYF. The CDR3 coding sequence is TGTGCCAGCAGCGTAGCGGGGGGGGTCTACGAGCAGTACTTC.

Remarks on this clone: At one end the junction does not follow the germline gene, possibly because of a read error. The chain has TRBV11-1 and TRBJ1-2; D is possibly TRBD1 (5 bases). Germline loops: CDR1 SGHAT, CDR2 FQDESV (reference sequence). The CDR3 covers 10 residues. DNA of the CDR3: TGTGCCAGCAGCCATCTGGGACGAGCCTTC. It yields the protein CASSHLGRAF.